This TCR beta chain was recorded in a study of metastatic and nonmetastatic thyroid tumors. Study-wide background: Blood and tumor or nodule tissue repertoires from malignant and benign thyroid patients were compared.

In the source study's methods: CDR3 differences across clinicopathological groups were used to build a distant-metastasis classifier for papillary thyroid cancer. TCRdb re-clonotyped the PCR reads through MiXCR. V and J calls and clone size were set by TCRdb, not the authors. Of about 92,000 clones detected, about 15% appear once; the ten largest clones hold just over 3.5%. This clone has a count of ten or more. Its antigen is unknown. Notes on the study in general: It was reportedly found that TCR beta diversity was significantly higher in malignant thyroid tumors than in benign nodules, a difference seen in both blood and tumor samples.

The germline CDR1 and CDR2 sequences are MDHEN and SYDVKM. The CDR3 has 14 residues. The V segment lost 7 bases and the J segment 5 bases; nucleotides outside the gene matches: 7. Before thyroid surgery, none of the patients had received any treatment. Sequencing was performed on blood. This sequence was found in a female donor with papillary thyroid cancer or a benign thyroid nodule (not recorded which). Some clones in this sample may be carry-over from other donors' samples. The chain has TRBV28 and TRBJ1-4; 7 nucleotides align to TRBD1. CDR3 protein: CASTIDRANEKLFF. The CDR3, as DNA: TGTGCCAGCACCATCGACAGGGCAAATGAAAAACTGTTTTTT.